This is a list of T cell receptor beta chains from one sample in a study of T-cell memory formation after mild COVID-19. TCRdb independently ran MiXCR on the 5' RACE reads; one entry per CDR3 protein. The sample includes 280,000 or so distinct CDR3 sequences, approximately 8.4% of them seen just once. Sequenced material: PBMCs or a T cell subset sorted from them (not recorded which). These TCRs come from a man in his late teens or twenties who had mild COVID-19 (a few samples of this study predate the infection). Cell type and time point are not known. Both conserved end residues are trimmed from each CDR3. A D gene is named only where the DNA matches it firmly.

j_call: TRBJ2-1
v_call: TRBV11-1
d_call: TRBD1
cdr3_length: 13
cdr3_aa: ASSATGTGAYEQF

j_call: TRBJ2-1
v_call: TRBV5-1
d_call: TRBD2
cdr3_length: 15
cdr3_aa: ASTGSGGAPIQNEQF

j_call: TRBJ2-7
v_call: TRBV7-8
d_call: .
cdr3_length: 11
cdr3_aa: ASSFPPTAEQY

j_call: TRBJ1-3
v_call: TRBV29-1
d_call: .
cdr3_length: 10
cdr3_aa: SVAAAGNTIY

j_call: TRBJ2-3
v_call: TRBV12-3/TRBV12-4
d_call: .
cdr3_length: 10
cdr3_aa: ASTLRSVLQY

j_call: TRBJ2-7
v_call: TRBV6-5
d_call: .
cdr3_length: 13
cdr3_aa: ASNTAHGGVDEQY

j_call: TRBJ2-5
v_call: TRBV28
d_call: .
cdr3_length: 12
cdr3_aa: ASSLLFSPWTQY

j_call: TRBJ1-5
v_call: TRBV12-3/TRBV12-4
d_call: TRBD1
cdr3_length: 12
cdr3_aa: ASSPGQGVQPQH

j_call: TRBJ2-1
v_call: TRBV6-2/TRBV6-3
d_call: .
cdr3_length: 13
cdr3_aa: ASRGGDRAYNEQF

j_call: TRBJ1-2
v_call: TRBV20-1
d_call: TRBD1
cdr3_length: 14
cdr3_aa: SARGPMGQINYGYT

j_call: TRBJ2-7
v_call: TRBV12-3/TRBV12-4
d_call: TRBD1
cdr3_length: 13
cdr3_aa: ASSLFLTGRHEQY

j_call: TRBJ1-4
v_call: TRBV2
d_call: TRBD1
cdr3_length: 12
cdr3_aa: ASTGQGGYEKLF

j_call: TRBJ2-5
v_call: TRBV12-3/TRBV12-4
d_call: .
cdr3_length: 9
cdr3_aa: ASSYQETQY

j_call: TRBJ2-5
v_call: TRBV19
d_call: .
cdr3_length: 13
cdr3_aa: ASRPSDRHVEAQY

j_call: TRBJ2-1
v_call: TRBV6-5
d_call: TRBD1
cdr3_length: 15
cdr3_aa: ASSYSVGDRAYNEQF

j_call: TRBJ2-1
v_call: TRBV7-7
d_call: TRBD2
cdr3_length: 14
cdr3_aa: ASSLSSGGPYNEQF

j_call: TRBJ2-3
v_call: TRBV29-1
d_call: .
cdr3_length: 9
cdr3_aa: SVNRVDTQY

j_call: TRBJ2-7
v_call: TRBV29-1
d_call: .
cdr3_length: 12
cdr3_aa: SVCVGTRAYEQY

j_call: TRBJ2-2
v_call: TRBV5-1
d_call: .
cdr3_length: 13
cdr3_aa: ASSLVRAGTGELF

j_call: TRBJ2-6
v_call: TRBV7-9
d_call: .
cdr3_length: 11
cdr3_aa: ASEVSGANVLT

j_call: TRBJ1-1
v_call: TRBV7-9
d_call: .
cdr3_length: 10
cdr3_aa: ASSLSITEAF

j_call: TRBJ1-4
v_call: TRBV4-1
d_call: TRBD1
cdr3_length: 13
cdr3_aa: ASSQESGQFEKLF

j_call: TRBJ1-2
v_call: TRBV7-2
d_call: TRBD1
cdr3_length: 12
cdr3_aa: ASSLGTGVHGYT

j_call: TRBJ2-2
v_call: TRBV28
d_call: TRBD2
cdr3_length: 14
cdr3_aa: ASSLAGTRHTGELF

j_call: TRBJ1-2
v_call: TRBV7-2
d_call: TRBD1
cdr3_length: 14
cdr3_aa: ASSRSLGQGLSGYT

j_call: TRBJ2-1
v_call: TRBV5-1
d_call: .
cdr3_length: 11
cdr3_aa: ASSLSRDPGQF

j_call: TRBJ2-7
v_call: TRBV29-1
d_call: TRBD1
cdr3_length: 11
cdr3_aa: SVERDRGAEQY

j_call: TRBJ1-1
v_call: TRBV7-2
d_call: .
cdr3_length: 13
cdr3_aa: ASSYGPLGRTEAF

j_call: TRBJ2-3
v_call: TRBV6-2/TRBV6-3
d_call: TRBD2
cdr3_length: 15
cdr3_aa: ASSYPAMASGTNTQY

j_call: TRBJ2-1
v_call: TRBV27
d_call: .
cdr3_length: 14
cdr3_aa: ASSLEGGFSYNEQF

j_call: TRBJ2-5
v_call: TRBV7-2
d_call: TRBD2
cdr3_length: 13
cdr3_aa: ASSLVGGAEETQY

j_call: TRBJ2-2
v_call: TRBV4-1
d_call: TRBD2
cdr3_length: 14
cdr3_aa: ASSRVLAGGPGELF

j_call: TRBJ1-3
v_call: TRBV6-6
d_call: .
cdr3_length: 11
cdr3_aa: ASKGTSGNTIY

j_call: TRBJ1-1
v_call: TRBV19
d_call: TRBD1
cdr3_length: 18
cdr3_aa: ASSILGQGKKGEMNTEAF

j_call: TRBJ2-5
v_call: TRBV9
d_call: TRBD2
cdr3_length: 14
cdr3_aa: ASSGGGRTQQETQY

j_call: TRBJ2-1
v_call: TRBV5-1
d_call: .
cdr3_length: 13
cdr3_aa: ASDPGASSYNEQF

j_call: TRBJ1-4
v_call: TRBV5-1
d_call: .
cdr3_length: 12
cdr3_aa: ASSLTQGHQKLF